Shown below are 21 T cell receptor beta chains from a single sample sequenced in a study of blood T cell repertoires in COVID-19. The repertoire was sequenced with immunoSEQ multiplex PCR; TCRdb's copy has only in-frame clones and lacks some. The sample records 300,000 to 400,000 clones, 88% being singletons. Sequenced input: PBMCs or T cells enriched from blood (not recorded which). The source is a woman younger than 35 who had recovered from COVID-19.

For this clone: This CDR3 is also generated by other DNA sequences in the sample. V usage is TRBV12-3 or TRBV12-4 and J usage is TRBJ1-2, with TRBD1 matching over 9 bases. J gave up 4 bases and V 4 bases, and 1 base lay outside the gene matches. The CDR3 loop spans 13 amino acids. CDR3 DNA: TGTGCCAGCAGTTCGACAGGGGGCTATGGCTACACCTTC. Translating gives CASSSTGGYGYTF.

The gene calls are TRBV6-2 or TRBV6-3 and TRBJ2-1; 10 positions match TRBD2. The CDR3 extends over 16 amino acids. Germline V gives CDR1 MNHEY, CDR2 SVGEGT. The J segment lost 6 bases and the V segment lost 4 bases, leaving 9 bases of the junction unmatched. CDR3 residues: CASSFTSGATSNEQFF. The CDR3, as DNA: TGTGCCAGCAGTTTTACTAGCGGGGCAACGTCCAATGAGCAGTTCTTC.

J is TRBJ2-2 and V is TRBV10-3; possibly TRBD1 for D (6 bases). Germline CDR1 reads ENHRY; CDR2 reads SYGVKD. Deletions cut 10 bases from V and 3 bases from J, with 15 bases between. The CDR3 is made up of 14 amino acids. The CDR3 coding sequence is TGTGCCACCATGGGCCAGGGGCACACCGGGGAGCTGTTTTTT. This translates into CATMGQGHTGELFF.

The V gene is TRBV18, the J gene TRBJ1-2, with D perhaps TRBD1 (6 bases). V lost 2 bases and J 2 bases, leaving 9 bases between the germline ends. This CDR3 is 14 amino acids long. The germline V gene has CDR1 KGHSH and CDR2 LQKENI. CDR3 DNA: TGTGCCAGCTCACCAGGGGGCGCCAACTATGGCTACACCTTC. Amino acids: CASSPGGANYGYTF.

This CDR3 reads CASSPAGAREKLFF. The CDR3 coding sequence is TGTGCCAGCTCACCAGCGGGGGCTCGAGAAAAACTGTTTTTT. This chain links TRBV18 with TRBJ1-4, with D perhaps matching TRBD1 (6 bases). Between the trimmed V and J ends, which lost 2 bases and 8 bases, there was a span of 12 bases. The CDR3 runs to 14 residues. In germline, CDR1 is KGHSH, CDR2 LQKENI.

There are a few counts of this clone. V and J are TRBV29-1 and TRBJ1-2; D ambiguous. Germline V gives CDR1 SQVTM, CDR2 ANQGSEA. Deletions cut 7 bases from V and 8 bases from J, with 8 bases between. The CDR3 length is 9 residues. Here the CDR3 DNA reads TGCAGCGAGAGAGAAGGCTACACCTTC. Translation: CSEREGYTF.

This chain uses TRBV3-1 (or the pseudogene TRBV3-2) with TRBJ1-2, with D possibly being TRBD1 (5 bases). This CDR3 region has 14 residues. Germline CDR1 is LGHDT and CDR2 is YNNKEL (reference sequence). V was shortened by 5 bases and J by 9 bases, with 19 bases between the two germline ends. The CDR3 loop reads CASSSQVRWYRYTF. For the CDR3, the DNA is TGTGCCAGCAGCTCACAGGTGCGGTGGTATCGCTACACCTTC.

This rearrangement joins TRBV20-1 to TRBJ2-5, with a possible D match to TRBD2 (8 bases). Germline V gives CDR1 DFQATT, CDR2 SNEGSKA (reference sequence). The CDR3 sequence is 15 residues long. Trimming stripped 3 bases from V and 6 bases from J, with 20 bases between. CDR3 coding DNA: TGCAGTGCTAGTAGGTCGGGAGGGGGCAGACAGACCCAGTACTTC. It specifies CSASRSGGGRQTQYF.

This clone occurred once. The V gene is TRBV3-1 (or the pseudogene TRBV3-2), the J gene TRBJ2-1, with TRBD2 as a possible D gene (6 bases). The CDR3 consists of 17 residues. The V end was cut by 0 bases, the J end by 2 bases, with 14 bases between. The germline V gene has CDR1 LGHDT and CDR2 YNNKEL (reference sequence). CDR3: CASSQDPRLEAYNEQFF. CDR3 DNA sequence: TGTGCCAGCAGCCAAGATCCCCGACTAGAGGCCTACAATGAGCAGTTCTTC.

The gene calls are TRBV30 and TRBJ2-7; D may be TRBD2 (5 bases). This CDR3 spans 14 amino acids. V was shortened by 2 bases and J by 2 bases, with 13 bases between the two germline ends. Germline CDR1 and CDR2: GTSNPN and SVGIG (reference sequence). The CDR3 nucleotides read TGTGCCTGGAGTCTGTTGGACGGGGCCTACGAGCAGTACTTC. Residues: CAWSLLDGAYEQYF.

The chain is built from TRBV6-5 and TRBJ2-3; D possibly corresponds to TRBD2 (5 bases). The V gene lost 4 bases and the J gene lost 6 bases, with 17 bases spanning the gap. The CDR3 contains 15 residues. Germline assignment: CDR1 MNHEY and CDR2 SVGAGI. This CDR3 is CASSSTGTLWDTQYF. The CDR3 DNA reads as TGTGCCAGCAGTTCAACGGGAACCCTTTGGGATACGCAGTATTTT.

The chain couples TRBV18 to TRBJ1-1, with 8 bases fitting TRBD1. Germline CDR1 reads KGHSH; CDR2 reads LQKENI. Trimming at V came to 2 bases and at J to 2 bases, leaving 7 bases not matched to a gene. CDR3 length: 16 residues. The CDR3 nucleotides are TGTGCCAGCTCACCATTTAAGGACAGGGCCAACACTGAAGCTTTCTTT. It codes for CASSPFKDRANTEAFF.

The rearrangement uses TRBV5-8 and TRBJ1-2, with 9 nucleotides matching TRBD1. This CDR3 has 16 amino acids. The V and J ends lost 4 bases and 4 bases, in that order; junction bases with no gene match: 11. Germline V gives CDR1 SGHTS, CDR2 YDEGEE. CDR3 amino acids: CASSGYRDRVSYGYTF. The DNA for the CDR3 is TGTGCCAGCAGCGGGTACCGGGACAGGGTCTCCTATGGCTACACCTTC.

The V gene is TRBV28, the J gene TRBJ1-3; 7 nucleotides match TRBD1. Germline CDR1 is MDHEN and CDR2 is SYDVKM. The CDR3 runs 14 residues. V lost 9 bases and J lost 0; bases outside the gene matches: 5. The CDR3: CASSTGASGNTIYF. The CDR3 DNA reads as TGTGCCAGTTCAACAGGGGCCTCTGGAAACACCATATATTTT.

CDR3 amino acids: CASSYSAGGPYEQYF. DNA of the CDR3: TGTGCCAGCAGTTACTCTGCGGGGGGGCCCTACGAGCAGTACTTC. The rearrangement links TRBV6-6 to TRBJ2-7; 9 bases are a match to TRBD2. V shed 0 bases and J 2 bases; nucleotides not matched to a gene: 2. Germline loops: CDR1 MNHNY, CDR2 SVGAGI (reference sequence). The CDR3 length is 15 residues.

The gene calls are TRBV10-3 and TRBJ2-7, with 13 bases fitting TRBD2. There are 18 residues in the CDR3. V gave up 4 bases and J gave up 3 bases; unmatched junction bases: 12. Germline values: CDR1 ENHRY, CDR2 SYGVKD. The CDR3 is CAISVRGRLAGGNYEQYF. CDR3 DNA sequence: TGTGCCATCAGTGTCCGCGGTCGACTAGCGGGGGGAAACTACGAGCAGTACTTC.

This clone has a single count. The chain couples TRBV2 to TRBJ1-2, with no clear D. The CDR3 sequence is 14 residues long. The V gene's germline CDR1 is SNHLY and CDR2 FYNNEI. Trimming shortened V by 3 bases and J by 2 bases, and 10 bases separated the two germline ends. The DNA of the CDR3 is TGTGCCAGCAGTGAGGCGGGCAGCAACTATGGCTACACCTTC. It encodes CASSEAGSNYGYTF.

The chain is built from TRBV5-1 and TRBJ2-1; D is perhaps TRBD2 (5 bases). The germline V and J ends were trimmed by 0 bases and 7 bases, with 8 bases remaining between them. Germline-derived CDR1 and CDR2 are SGHRS and YFSETQ. The CDR3 extends over 13 amino acids. DNA of the CDR3: TGCGCCAGCAGCTTGGCCGGGGTGAATGAGCAGTTCTTC. This translates into CASSLAGVNEQFF.

The J gene is TRBJ1-5, the V gene TRBV7-2, with 8 bases lining up with TRBD1. This CDR3 contains 17 residues. J lost 0 bases, V lost 2 bases, and 6 bases had no gene match. The germline gives CDR1 SGHTA, CDR2 FQGNSA. This CDR3 reads CASSLRQGANSNQPQHF. The CDR3 DNA sequence: TGTGCCAGCAGCTTACGCCAGGGGGCCAATAGCAATCAGCCCCAGCATTTT.

The V and J genes are TRBV2 and TRBJ1-4; possibly TRBD1 for D (6 bases). The CDR3 extends over 15 amino acids. Germline V lookup: CDR1 SNHLY, CDR2 FYNNEI. With 4 bases removed from V and 5 bases from J, the gap between germline ends came to 14 bases. CDR3 DNA sequence: TGTGCCAGCAGTGTTACAGGGAGGGACAATGAAAAACTGTTTTTT. Translation gives CASSVTGRDNEKLFF.

In its sample, this clone was seen a few times. The chain links TRBV18 to TRBJ1-6, with 7 nucleotides matching TRBD1. The germline V gene has CDR1 KGHSH and CDR2 LQKENI. Trimming removed 0 bases from V and 10 bases from J; junction bases left unmatched: 6. There are 15 residues in the CDR3. CDR3 region: CASSPPSQGGSPLHF. DNA of the CDR3: TGTGCCAGCTCACCACCGTCGCAGGGGGGATCACCCCTCCACTTT.